This T cell receptor beta chain was captured by sequencing in a study of CD8 T cells in ankylosing spondylitis. This clonotype was seen ten or more times. The antigen is unknown. General study results and limits: Disease-associated clonotypes exhibited CD8+ identity and were relatively infrequent in peripheral blood. Some motif variants were previously reported in reactive arthritis synovial fluid and blood. Disease-associated clones were reportedly significantly overrepresented in matched ankylosing spondylitis synovial fluid. In ankylosing spondylitis blood, a motif of seven or eight highly homologous TCR beta variants appeared characteristic.

The CDR3 is made up of 16 amino acids. Germline CDR1 MNHEY, CDR2 SVGEGT. V was clipped by 7 bases and J by 1 base, with 17 bases between them. Quantitative molecular-barcoded 5'-RACE generated the TCR beta libraries. One entry per CDR3 protein, called by TCRdb with MiXCR from the 5' RACE reads. This sample has under 250,000 distinct CDR3 sequences, with more than 5.5% found just once. Source material: blood, either unsorted or a sorted T cell fraction (not recorded which). The receptor was derived from a male donor with ankylosing spondylitis. This sequence joins TRBV6-2 or TRBV6-3 and TRBJ1-5, with D unclear. CDR3 residues: CASKSEGFGSNQPQHF. The CDR3 DNA follows: TGTGCCAGCAAATCGGAAGGCTTCGGGAGCAATCAGCCCCAGCATTTT.